This T cell receptor (beta chain) was obtained from a study of OX40 agonist ivuxolimab in advanced cancers. Study-level points and caveats: By week 6 at 0.1 to 3.0 mg/kg, blood CD4+ and CD8+ T cells had expanded clonally.

Assay: immunoSEQ multiplex PCR; the TCRdb copy retains only in-frame clones and omits some. Seen here are about 78,000 clones, roughly 91% observed once, and the top ten hold 0.2% to 0.3%. CDR1 is SEHNR, CDR2 FQNEAQ, per germline (reference sequence). This CDR3 comprises 11 residues. V shed 4 bases and J shed 1 base, with 1 base lying between them. Note on this clone: Its antigen is not identified.

The chain is built from TRBV7-9 and TRBJ2-5; D ambiguous. The receptor was derived from an adult with an advanced solid tumor such as melanoma, head and neck, liver or kidney cancer. The source was CD4+ or CD8+ T cells sorted from blood, collected in a trial of the OX40 agonist ivuxolimab. CDR3 coding DNA: TGTGCCAGCAGCTCCCAAGAGACCCAGTACTTC. Protein product: CASSSQETQYF.